The entry below describes one T cell receptor (beta chain). The antigen remains undetermined. Semi-nested PCR with Nested Universal Primer A followed constant-region reverse priming of full-length variable regions. A single record per CDR3 protein comes from TCRdb applying MiXCR to the 5' RACE reads. Here the sample spans roughly 52,000 distinct CDR3 sequences, about a sixth being singletons. The CDR3 is 14 residues long. Germline assignment: CDR1 MNHEY and CDR2 SVGAGI. V dropped 2 bases and J dropped 2; count of bases not matched to a gene: 1. Study-level findings and limits: The TCR gene usage of tumor memory CD4+ T cells clustered together with blood and lymph node memory CD4+ cells and with lymph node naive CD4+ cells. Tumor-infiltrating Treg TCR alpha and beta sequences overlapped most with tumor naive CD4+ T cells, then blood naive.

CD25-based Treg depletion was applied to purified naive CD4+ T cells. This sequence joins TRBV6-5 and TRBJ2-7; TRBD2 aligns across 9 bases. The TCR originated in a female donor with breast cancer. Material: naive CD4+ T cells sorted from blood. As to subset: naive CD4+ T cells, CD4+CD45RA+CD25-. CDR3 sequence (DNA): TGTGCCAGCAGTTACGTAGCGGGGGCCTACGAGCAGTACTTC. Translating it yields CASSYVAGAYEQYF.